This TCR beta chain was sequenced during a study of long-term antiretroviral therapy in people with HIV. Study results and limitations: There were no data on ART adherence, viral resistance or therapy changes, a gap that limits inferences about post-ART repertoire changes. CDR3 length ranges were narrower in HIV repertoires than in controls. The study found that diversity rose after ART but stayed below transplant donor controls.

Until DNA extraction, the samples held between roughly 1-10 million cryopreserved PBMC. Researchers report immunoSEQ v3.0 was run at survey level. Sequencing used immunoSEQ multiplex PCR; TCRdb keeps in-frame clones, though not all of them. Here the sample spans 28,000 or so clones, over 75% being singletons. The CDR3 has 14 amino acids. The V end lost 6 bases, the J end lost 3 bases, and 14 bases lay between the germline ends. Per germline, CDR1 MNHEY and CDR2 SMNVEV (reference sequence). Concerning this clone: Its antigen is still unknown.

This receptor was taken from a man between 18 and 35 years old with HIV. The input for sequencing was unsorted PBMCs, taken 1.5 years before starting antiretroviral therapy. The chain carries TRBV27 and TRBJ1-1; TRBD1 might be the D (6 bases). CDR3 sequence (DNA): TGTGCCAGCAGCCTCTTAGGGGGGGACACTGAAGCTTTCTTT. This gives the protein CASSLLGGDTEAFF.